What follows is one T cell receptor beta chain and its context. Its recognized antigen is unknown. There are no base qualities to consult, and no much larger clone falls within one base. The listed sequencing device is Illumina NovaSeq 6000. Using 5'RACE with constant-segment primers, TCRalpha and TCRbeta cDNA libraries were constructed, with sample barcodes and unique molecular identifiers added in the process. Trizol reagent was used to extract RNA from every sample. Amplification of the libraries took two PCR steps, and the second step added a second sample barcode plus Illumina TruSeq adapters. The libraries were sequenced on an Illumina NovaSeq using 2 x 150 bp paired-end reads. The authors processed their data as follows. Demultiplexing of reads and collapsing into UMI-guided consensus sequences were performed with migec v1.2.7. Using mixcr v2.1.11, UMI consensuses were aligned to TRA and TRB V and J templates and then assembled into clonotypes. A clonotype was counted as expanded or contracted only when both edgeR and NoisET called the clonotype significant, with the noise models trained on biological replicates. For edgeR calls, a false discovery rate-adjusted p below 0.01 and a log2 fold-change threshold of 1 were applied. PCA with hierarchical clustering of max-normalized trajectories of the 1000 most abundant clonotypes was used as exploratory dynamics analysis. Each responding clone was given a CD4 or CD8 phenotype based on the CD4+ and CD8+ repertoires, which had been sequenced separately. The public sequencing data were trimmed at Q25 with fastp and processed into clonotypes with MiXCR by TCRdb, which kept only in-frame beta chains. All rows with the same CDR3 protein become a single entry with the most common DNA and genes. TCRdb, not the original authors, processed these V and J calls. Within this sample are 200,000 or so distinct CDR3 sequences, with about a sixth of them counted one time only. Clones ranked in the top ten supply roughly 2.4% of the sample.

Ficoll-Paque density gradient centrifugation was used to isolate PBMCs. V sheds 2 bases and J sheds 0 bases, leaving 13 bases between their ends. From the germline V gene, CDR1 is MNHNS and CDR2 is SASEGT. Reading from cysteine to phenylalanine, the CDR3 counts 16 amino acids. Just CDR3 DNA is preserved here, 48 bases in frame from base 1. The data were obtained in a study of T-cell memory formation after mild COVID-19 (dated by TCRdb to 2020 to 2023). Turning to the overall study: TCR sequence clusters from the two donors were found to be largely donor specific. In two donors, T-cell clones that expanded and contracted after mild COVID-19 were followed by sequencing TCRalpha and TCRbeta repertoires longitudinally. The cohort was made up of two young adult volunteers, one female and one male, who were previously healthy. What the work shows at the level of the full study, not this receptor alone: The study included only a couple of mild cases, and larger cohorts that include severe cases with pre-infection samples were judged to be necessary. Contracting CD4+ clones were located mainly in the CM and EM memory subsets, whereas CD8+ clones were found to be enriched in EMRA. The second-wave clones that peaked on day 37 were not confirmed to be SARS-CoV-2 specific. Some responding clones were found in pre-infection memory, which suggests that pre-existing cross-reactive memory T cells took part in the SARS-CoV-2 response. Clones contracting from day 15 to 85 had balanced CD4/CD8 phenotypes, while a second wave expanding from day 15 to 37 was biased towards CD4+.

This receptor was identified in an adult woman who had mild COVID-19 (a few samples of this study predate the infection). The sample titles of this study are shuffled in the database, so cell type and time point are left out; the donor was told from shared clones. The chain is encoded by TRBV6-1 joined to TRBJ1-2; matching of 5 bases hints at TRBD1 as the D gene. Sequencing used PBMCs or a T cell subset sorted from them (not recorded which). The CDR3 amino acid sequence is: CASSETSRGANYGYTF. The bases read TGTGCCAGCAGTGAAACCTCTAGGGGCGCTAACTATGGCTACACCTTC.